This entry is about one T cell receptor (beta chain). Its antigen is still unknown. Per-base quality was not reported, and no clone a single base away is much larger than it. This sample was included in a study of lymphopenia after photon versus proton radiotherapy (dated by TCRdb to between 2018 and 2021). Context from the whole study: Photon and proton radiation therapy were compared by the study for their immunological effects in patients with gastrointestinal tumors who developed high-grade lymphopenia. The cohort comprised about 19 patients with gastrointestinal tumors who received either photon or proton therapy and then developed lymphopenia. The study was designed to characterize how the impact on the immune system differs between the two radiation modalities. General conclusions and limits of the study: After the lymphocyte count nadir, oligoclonal expansion, especially of CD8+ Temra cells, was observed in photon-treated repertoires, and the drop in diversity was driven by this expansion. Among patients across the cohort who died, overall survival time showed an inverse correlation with a larger post-nadir drop in TCR diversity. The survival association was assessed only in patients who died, and the authors presented better survival with proton therapy as a possibility rather than a demonstrated result. During treatment, patients who received photon therapy lost naive T cells and TCR diversity and gained effector/memory populations, whereas patients who received proton therapy remained relatively stable.

V is cut by 10 bases and J by 0 bases, and the space between the germline ends is 13 bases. For CDR1 and CDR2, the germline V gene lists MGHDK and SYGVNS. There are 14 amino acids in the CDR3, from cysteine to phenylalanine inclusive. Only the CDR3 portion is preserved as DNA: 42 bases, with reading frame beginning at the first base. Libraries were constructed by the immunoSEQ multiplex PCR assay. T cell repertoires were profiled by deep sequencing of rearranged TCR beta loci, alongside multiparametric flow cytometry. Imported from immuneACCESS, the table was reduced by TCRdb to in-frame sequences with V and J called. These copies leave out some clones; in studies compared against another copy, an unresolved V gene accounts for under half, and the cause of the remainder is not known. The sample table lists tens of thousands of clones, roughly 90% of them with a count of one. The ten most abundant clones make up approximately 0.74% of the sample.

The sample here was peripheral blood, taken from a patient treated with photon-based radiotherapy. This receptor was obtained from a woman between 45 and 60 years old with cholangiocarcinoma. The chain joins TRBV25-1 to TRBJ2-1; TRBD2 is a weak D gene call, 6 bases matching. The DNA sequence is as follows: TGTGCCACATGGTCGGACTACTCCTACAATGAGCAGTTCTTC. This sequence encodes CATWSDYSYNEQFF.